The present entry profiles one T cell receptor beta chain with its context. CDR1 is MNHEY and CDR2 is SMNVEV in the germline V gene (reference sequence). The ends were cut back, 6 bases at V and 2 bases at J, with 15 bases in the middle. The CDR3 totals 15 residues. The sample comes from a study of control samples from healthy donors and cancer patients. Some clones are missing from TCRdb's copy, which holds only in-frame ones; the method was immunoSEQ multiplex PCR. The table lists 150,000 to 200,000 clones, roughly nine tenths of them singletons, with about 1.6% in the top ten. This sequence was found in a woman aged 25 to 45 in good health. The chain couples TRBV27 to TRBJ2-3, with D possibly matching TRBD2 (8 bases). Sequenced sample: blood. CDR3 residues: CASSRGTSPTDTQYF. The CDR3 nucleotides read TGTGCCAGCAGCAGGGGGACTAGTCCCACAGATACGCAGTATTTT.